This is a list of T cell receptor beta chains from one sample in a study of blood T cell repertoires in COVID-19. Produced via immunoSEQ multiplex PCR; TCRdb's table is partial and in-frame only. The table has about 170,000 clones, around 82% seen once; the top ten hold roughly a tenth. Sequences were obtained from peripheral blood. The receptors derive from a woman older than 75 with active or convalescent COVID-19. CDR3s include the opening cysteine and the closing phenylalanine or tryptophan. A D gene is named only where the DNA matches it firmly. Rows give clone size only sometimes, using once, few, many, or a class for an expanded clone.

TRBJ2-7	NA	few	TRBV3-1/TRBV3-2	CASSRTHLGDYEQYF
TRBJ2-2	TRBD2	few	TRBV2	CASSQGLRSGRVNTGELFF
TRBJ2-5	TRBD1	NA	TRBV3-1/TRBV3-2	CASRADRGAQYF
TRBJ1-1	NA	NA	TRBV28	CASSSPGLGKNTEAFF
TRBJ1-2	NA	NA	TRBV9	CASTLGRGGYTF
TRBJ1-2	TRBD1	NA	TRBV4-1	CASSQAGTGTNYGYTF
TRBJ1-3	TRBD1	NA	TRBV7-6	CASSATGGSSGNTIYF
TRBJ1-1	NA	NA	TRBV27	CASSLNPGRGQNTEAFF
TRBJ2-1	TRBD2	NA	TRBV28	CASRGSRGSSYNEQFF
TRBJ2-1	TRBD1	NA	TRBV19	CASSIGQGYNEQFF
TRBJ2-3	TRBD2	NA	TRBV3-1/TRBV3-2	CASSQLPWLAAQYF
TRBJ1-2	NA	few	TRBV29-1	CSVGGGNYGYTF
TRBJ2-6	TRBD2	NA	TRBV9	CASSVGAGGPSGANVLTF
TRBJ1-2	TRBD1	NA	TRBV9	CASSVLGQGNYGYTF
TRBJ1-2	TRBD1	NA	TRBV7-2	CASSLDVGGVGGYTF
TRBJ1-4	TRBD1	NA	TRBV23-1	CASSQPWDRNEKLFF
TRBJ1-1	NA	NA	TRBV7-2	CASSLGGRTMAFF
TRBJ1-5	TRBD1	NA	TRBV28	CASDVKTGPMGAQHF
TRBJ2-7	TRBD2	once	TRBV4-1	CASSQDIGEGALKQYF
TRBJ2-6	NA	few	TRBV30	CAWSVQAGANVLTF
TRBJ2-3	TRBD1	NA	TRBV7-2	CASSFSGGMTDTQYF
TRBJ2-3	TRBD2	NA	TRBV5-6	CASSLIAGGRSDTQYF
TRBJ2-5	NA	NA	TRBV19	CASSFQRQETQYF
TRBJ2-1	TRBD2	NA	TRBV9	CASSVGGGSLNEQFF
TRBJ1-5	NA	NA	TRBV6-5	CASSYSIRQPQHF
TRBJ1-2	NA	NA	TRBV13	CASSRTRKDGYTF
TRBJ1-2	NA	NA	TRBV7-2	CASSLSPGDYGYTF
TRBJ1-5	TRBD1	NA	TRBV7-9	CASSTDRGLSNQPQHF
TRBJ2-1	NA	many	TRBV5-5	CASSSSGSYNEQFF
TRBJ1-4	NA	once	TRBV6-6	CASSLGGLEGKLFF
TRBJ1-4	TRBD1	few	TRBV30	CAWSPRDRASATNEKLFF
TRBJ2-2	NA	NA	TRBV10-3	CAISVFSRDSSTGELFF
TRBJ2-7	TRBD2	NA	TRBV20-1	CSAEGLAVQYF